The next 5 T cell receptor beta chains were all read from a single sample in a study of T-cell memory formation after mild COVID-19. MiXCR was run by TCRdb on the 5' RACE reads, yielding one entry per CDR3 protein. The sample carries under 450,000 distinct CDR3 sequences, more than 20% recorded once. The sequencing input was PBMCs or a T cell subset sorted from them (not recorded which). All receptors come from an adult woman who had mild COVID-19 (a few samples of this study predate the infection). Cell type and time point are not known.

The CDR3 DNA is TGTGCCAGCAGTTACTCGTGGCAGGGTGTAGCTTTCTTT. Residues: CASSYSWQGVAFF. J is TRBJ1-1 and V is TRBV6-5, with D perhaps matching TRBD1 (5 bases). The germline V and J ends were trimmed by 0 bases and 10 bases, with 12 bases remaining between them. The CDR3 extends over 13 amino acids. From germline, CDR1 is MNHEY and CDR2 SVGAGI.

This clonotype has a handful of counts. The rearrangement uses TRBV19 and TRBJ1-5, with TRBD1 matching over 8 bases. This CDR3 is 13 amino acids long. Germline trimming cut 10 bases from V and 4 bases from J; bases unmatched to any gene: 6. Germline-derived CDR1 and CDR2 are LNHDA and SQIVND (reference sequence). CDR3 nucleotides: TGTGCCACCGGGACAGGTGAGAATCAGCCCCAGCATTTT. Translated, it gives CATGTGENQPQHF.

The gene calls are TRBV12-3 or TRBV12-4 and TRBJ2-7, with a tentative D call TRBD1 (6 bases). V dropped 5 bases and J dropped 1 base, with 12 bases sitting between them. The CDR3 loop spans 14 amino acids. The CDR3: CASSPQQGSYEQYF. Here the CDR3 DNA reads TGTGCCAGCAGTCCCCAACAGGGATCCTACGAGCAGTACTTC.

In its sample, this clonotype was seen a few times. The chain recombines TRBV5-1 with TRBJ2-7; D is perhaps TRBD2 (5 bases). The germline gives CDR1 SGHRS, CDR2 YFSETQ. Trimming stripped 0 bases from V and 1 base from J, with 14 bases between. The CDR3 extends over 16 amino acids. The CDR3 DNA follows: TGCGCCAGCAGCTTGGCATACCATAGCGAGTCCTACGAGCAGTACTTC. It specifies CASSLAYHSESYEQYF.

The chain is built from TRBV5-4 and TRBJ2-7, with a possible D match to TRBD2 (6 bases). The CDR3 covers 16 residues. CDR1 is SGHNT and CDR2 is YYREEE in the germline V gene (reference sequence). V was pared by 6 bases and J by 7 bases, with 26 bases between. The CDR3 DNA reads as TGTGCCAGCACCCATGACGGGCCCCAGGGACTCTTTGAGCAGTACTTC. It codes for CASTHDGPQGLFEQYF.